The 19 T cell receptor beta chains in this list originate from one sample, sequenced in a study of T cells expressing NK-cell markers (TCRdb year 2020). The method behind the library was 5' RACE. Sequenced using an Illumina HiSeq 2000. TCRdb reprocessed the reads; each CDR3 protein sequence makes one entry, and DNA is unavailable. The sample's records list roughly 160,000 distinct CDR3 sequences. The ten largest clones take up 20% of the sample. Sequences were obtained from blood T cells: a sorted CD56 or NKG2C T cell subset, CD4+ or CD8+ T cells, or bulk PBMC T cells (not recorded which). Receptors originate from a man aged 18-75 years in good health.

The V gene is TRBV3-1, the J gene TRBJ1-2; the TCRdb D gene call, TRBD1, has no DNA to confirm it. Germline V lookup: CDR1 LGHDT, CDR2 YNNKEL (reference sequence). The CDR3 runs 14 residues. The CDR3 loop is CASSQPGTGYGYTF.

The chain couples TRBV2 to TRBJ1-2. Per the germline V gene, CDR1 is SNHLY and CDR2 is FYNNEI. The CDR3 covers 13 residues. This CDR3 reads CASSEINNYGYTF.

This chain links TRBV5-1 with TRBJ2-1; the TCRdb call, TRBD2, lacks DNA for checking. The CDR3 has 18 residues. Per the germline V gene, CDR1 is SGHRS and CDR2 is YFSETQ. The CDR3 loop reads CASSSTSGGLSSYNEQFF.

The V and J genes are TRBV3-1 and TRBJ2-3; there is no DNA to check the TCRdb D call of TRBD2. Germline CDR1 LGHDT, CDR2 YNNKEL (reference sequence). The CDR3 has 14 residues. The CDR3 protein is CASSPGLVTAAQYF.

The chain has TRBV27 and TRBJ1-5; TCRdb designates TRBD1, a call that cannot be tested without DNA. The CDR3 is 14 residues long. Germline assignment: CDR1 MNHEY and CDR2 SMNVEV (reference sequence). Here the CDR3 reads CASSFGVGGQPQHF.

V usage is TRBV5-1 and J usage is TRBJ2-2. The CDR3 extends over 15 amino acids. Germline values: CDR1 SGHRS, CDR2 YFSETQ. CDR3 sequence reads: CASSLARQGFYELFF.

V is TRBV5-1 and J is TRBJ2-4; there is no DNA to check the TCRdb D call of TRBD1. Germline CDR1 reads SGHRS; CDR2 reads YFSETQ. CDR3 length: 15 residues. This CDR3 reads CASSPEGQVLNIQYF.

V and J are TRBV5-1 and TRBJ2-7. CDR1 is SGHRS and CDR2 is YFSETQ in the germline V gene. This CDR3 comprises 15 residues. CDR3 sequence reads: CASSFRQASHDEQYF.

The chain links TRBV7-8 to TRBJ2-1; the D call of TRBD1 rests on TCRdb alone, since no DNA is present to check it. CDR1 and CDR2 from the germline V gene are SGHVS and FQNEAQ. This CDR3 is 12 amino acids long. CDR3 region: CASPNRGRGQFF.

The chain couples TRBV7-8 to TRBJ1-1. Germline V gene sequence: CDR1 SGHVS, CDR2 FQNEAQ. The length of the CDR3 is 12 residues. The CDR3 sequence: CASSLEHTEAFF.

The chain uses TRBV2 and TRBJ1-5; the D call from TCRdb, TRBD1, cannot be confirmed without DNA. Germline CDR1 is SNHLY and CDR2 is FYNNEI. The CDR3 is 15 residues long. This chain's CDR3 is CASSEWDREDQPQHF.

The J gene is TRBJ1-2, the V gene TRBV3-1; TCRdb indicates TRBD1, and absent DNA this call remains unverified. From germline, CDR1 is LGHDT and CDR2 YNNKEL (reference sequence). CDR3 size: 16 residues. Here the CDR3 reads CASSQDGRDPNYGYTF.

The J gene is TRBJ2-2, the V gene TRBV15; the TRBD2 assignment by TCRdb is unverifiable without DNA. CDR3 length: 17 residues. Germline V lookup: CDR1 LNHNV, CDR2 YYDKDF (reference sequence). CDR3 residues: CALGGFHSGSNTGELFF.

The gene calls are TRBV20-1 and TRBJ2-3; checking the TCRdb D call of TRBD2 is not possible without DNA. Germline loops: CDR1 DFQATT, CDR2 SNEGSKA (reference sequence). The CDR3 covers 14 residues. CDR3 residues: CSARVAGGTDTQYF.

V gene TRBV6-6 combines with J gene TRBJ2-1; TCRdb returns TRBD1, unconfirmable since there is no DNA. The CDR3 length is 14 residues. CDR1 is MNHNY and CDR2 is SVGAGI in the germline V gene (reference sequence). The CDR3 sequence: CASSLRAQGYEQFF.

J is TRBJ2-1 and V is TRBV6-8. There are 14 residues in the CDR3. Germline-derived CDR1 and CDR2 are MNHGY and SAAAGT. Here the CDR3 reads CASFRGESYNEQFF.

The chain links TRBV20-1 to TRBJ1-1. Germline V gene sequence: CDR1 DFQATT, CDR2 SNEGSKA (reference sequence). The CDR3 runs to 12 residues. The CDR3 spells CSARSVNTEAFF.

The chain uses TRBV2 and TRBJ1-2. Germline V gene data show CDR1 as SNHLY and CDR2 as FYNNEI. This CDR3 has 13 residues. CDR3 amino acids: CASSEFRDNGYTF.

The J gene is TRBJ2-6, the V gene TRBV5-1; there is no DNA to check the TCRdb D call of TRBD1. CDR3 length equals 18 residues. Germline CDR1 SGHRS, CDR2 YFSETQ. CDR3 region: CASSLDRQGSAGANVLTF.